The clone carrying this T cell receptor beta chain came up a few times. Its specificity is not known. This specimen belongs to a study of regulatory T cells in long-lasting Graves disease. Points from the study as a whole: Tissue studied was limited to peripheral blood, excluding thyroid tissue. Persistent disease favored TRBV28, TRBJ1-2 and TRBJ2-5.

V gave up 9 bases and J gave up 0 bases, with 9 bases separating them. The CDR3 length is 12 residues. Germline V gene sequence: CDR1 ENHRY, CDR2 SYGVKD. Time point defined: persistent/refractory GD, antithyroid drugs over 5 years with positive TRAb. PBMC RNA was the source of the TCR library. Arm-PCR of CDR3 regions and iRepertoire HTBI primers were used to build TCR beta libraries. TCRdb analysed the multiplex PCR reads with MiXCR anew, one entry per CDR3 protein. The top ten clones hold roughly 46% of a sample with approximately 690,000 distinct CDR3 sequences, 30% of them seen once. The chain recombines TRBV10-3 with TRBJ2-7, with D perhaps matching TRBD2 (6 bases). The sequence was collected from a female donor with Graves disease. The specimen comprised peripheral blood mononuclear cells (PBMCs), sampled when the disease was refractory, from a patient treated with antithyroid drugs. CDR3 sequence (DNA): TGTGCCATAGCGGGCACCTCCTACGAGCAGTACTTC. Translating gives CAIAGTSYEQYF.